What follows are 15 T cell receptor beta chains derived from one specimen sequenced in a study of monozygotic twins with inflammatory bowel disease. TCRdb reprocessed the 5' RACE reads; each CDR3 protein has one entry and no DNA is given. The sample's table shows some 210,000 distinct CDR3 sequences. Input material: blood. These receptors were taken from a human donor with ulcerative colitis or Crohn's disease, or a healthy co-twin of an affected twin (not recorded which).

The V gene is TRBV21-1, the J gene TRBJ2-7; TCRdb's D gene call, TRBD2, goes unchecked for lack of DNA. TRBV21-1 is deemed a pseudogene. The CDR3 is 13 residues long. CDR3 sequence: CASSKRTGDEQYF.

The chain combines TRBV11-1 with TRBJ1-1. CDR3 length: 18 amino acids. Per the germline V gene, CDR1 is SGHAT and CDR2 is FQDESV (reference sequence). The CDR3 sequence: CASSLGGGVTPKYGEAFF.

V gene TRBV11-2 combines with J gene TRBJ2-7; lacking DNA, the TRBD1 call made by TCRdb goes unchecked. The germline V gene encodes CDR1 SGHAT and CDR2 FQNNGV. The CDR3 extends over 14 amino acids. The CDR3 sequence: CASSLGDPQGEQYF.

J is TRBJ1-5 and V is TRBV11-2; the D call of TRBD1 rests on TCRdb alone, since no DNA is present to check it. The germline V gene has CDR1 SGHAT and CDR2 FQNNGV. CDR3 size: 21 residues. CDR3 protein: CASSSGHFGRAKSYSNQPQHF.

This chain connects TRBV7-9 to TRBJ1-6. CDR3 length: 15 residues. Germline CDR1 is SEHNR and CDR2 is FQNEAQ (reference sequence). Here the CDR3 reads CASSSTQSYNSPLHF.

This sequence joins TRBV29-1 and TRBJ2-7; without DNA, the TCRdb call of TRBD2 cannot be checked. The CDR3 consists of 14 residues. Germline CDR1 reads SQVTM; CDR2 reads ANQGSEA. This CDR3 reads CSAIAGPSSYEQYF.

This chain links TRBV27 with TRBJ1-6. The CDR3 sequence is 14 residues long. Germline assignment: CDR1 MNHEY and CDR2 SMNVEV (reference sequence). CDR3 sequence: CASSLQRGDGRPHF.

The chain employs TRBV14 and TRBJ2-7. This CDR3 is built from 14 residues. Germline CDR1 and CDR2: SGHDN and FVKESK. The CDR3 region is CASSPRTGTYEQYF.

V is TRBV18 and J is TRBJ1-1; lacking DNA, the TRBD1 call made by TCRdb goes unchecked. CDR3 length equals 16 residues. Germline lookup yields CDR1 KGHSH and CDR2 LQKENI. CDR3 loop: CASSTRAGGADTEAFF.

The chain's CDR3 is CSASQGQSAYEQYF. The chain couples TRBV20-1 to TRBJ2-7; TCRdb picks TRBD1, but there is no DNA to check that call. Germline V gives CDR1 DFQATT, CDR2 SNEGSKA (reference sequence). The CDR3 spans 14 residues.

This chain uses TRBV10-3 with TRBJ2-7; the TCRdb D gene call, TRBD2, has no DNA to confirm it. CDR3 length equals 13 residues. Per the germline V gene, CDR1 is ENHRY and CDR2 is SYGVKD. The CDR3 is CASADSPSYEQYF.

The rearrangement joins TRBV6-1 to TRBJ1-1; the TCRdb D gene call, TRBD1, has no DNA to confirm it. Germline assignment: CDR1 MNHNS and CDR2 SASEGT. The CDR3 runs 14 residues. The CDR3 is CASSIDRRNTEAFF.

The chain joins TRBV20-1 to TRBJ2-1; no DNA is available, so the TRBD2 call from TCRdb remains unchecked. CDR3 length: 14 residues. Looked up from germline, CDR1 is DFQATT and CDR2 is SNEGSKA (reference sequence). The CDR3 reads CSAGSPGLVNEQFF.

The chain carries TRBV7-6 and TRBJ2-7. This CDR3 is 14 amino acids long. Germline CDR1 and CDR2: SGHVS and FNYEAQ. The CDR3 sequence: CASSFQSINYEQYF.

This chain's CDR3 is CASSVRGGSTDEQFF. This chain joins TRBV6-1 and TRBJ2-1; TCRdb selects TRBD1, and the lack of DNA leaves this call unchecked. Germline V lookup: CDR1 MNHNS, CDR2 SASEGT. The CDR3 runs to 15 residues.